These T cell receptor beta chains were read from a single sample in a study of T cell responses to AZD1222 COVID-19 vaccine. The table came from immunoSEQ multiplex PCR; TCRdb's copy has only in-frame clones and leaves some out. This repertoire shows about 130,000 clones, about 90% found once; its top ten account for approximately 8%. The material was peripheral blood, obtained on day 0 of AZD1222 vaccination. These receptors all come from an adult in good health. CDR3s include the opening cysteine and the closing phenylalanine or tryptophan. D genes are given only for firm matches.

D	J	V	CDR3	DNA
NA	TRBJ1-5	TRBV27	CASTLSPGSNQPQHF	TGTGCCAGCACTTTAAGTCCAGGTAGCAATCAGCCCCAGCATTTT
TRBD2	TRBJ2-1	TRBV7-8	CASSFAGGSNEQFF	TGTGCCAGCAGCTTCGCGGGAGGGAGCAATGAGCAGTTCTTC
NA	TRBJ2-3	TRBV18	CASSPADVTDTQYF	TGTGCCAGCTCACCTGCGGACGTGACAGATACGCAGTATTTT
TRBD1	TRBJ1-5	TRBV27	CASSSLQGGNQPQHF	TGTGCCAGCAGTTCACTTCAGGGGGGCAATCAGCCCCAGCATTTT
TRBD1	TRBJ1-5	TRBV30	CAWSRSDRAGPQHF	TGTGCCTGGAGTCGGTCGGACAGGGCTGGACCCCAGCATTTT
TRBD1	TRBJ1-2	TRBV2	CASRAGGANYGYTF	TGTGCCAGCAGAGCAGGGGGAGCTAACTATGGCTACACCTTC
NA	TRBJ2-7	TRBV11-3	CASSPGPETYEQYF	TGTGCCAGCAGCCCCGGGCCTGAAACCTACGAGCAGTACTTC
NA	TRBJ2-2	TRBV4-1	CASSLQITTGELFF	TGCGCCAGCAGCCTCCAGATTACCACCGGGGAGCTGTTTTTT
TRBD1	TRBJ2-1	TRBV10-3	CATQGAPNEQFF	TGTGCGACACAGGGGGCGCCCAATGAGCAGTTCTTC
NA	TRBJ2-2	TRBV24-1	CATSDAGVDTGELFF	TGTGCCACCAGTGATGCCGGGGTGGACACCGGGGAGCTGTTTTTT
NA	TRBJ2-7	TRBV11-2	CASSLGRLSYEQYF	TGTGCCAGCAGCTTAGGACGGCTCTCCTACGAGCAGTACTTC
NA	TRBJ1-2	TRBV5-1	CASSLITGVYGYTF	TGCGCCAGCAGCTTGATAACGGGGGTGTATGGCTACACCTTC
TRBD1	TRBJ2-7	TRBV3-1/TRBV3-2	CASSQNDREIQQYF	TGTGCCAGCAGCCAAAATGACAGGGAGATACAGCAGTACTTC
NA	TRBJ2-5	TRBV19	CASSIQAQETQYF	TGTGCCAGTAGTATACAGGCGCAAGAGACCCAGTACTTC
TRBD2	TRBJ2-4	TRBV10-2	CASSESWEGGNIQYF	TGCGCCAGCAGTGAGTCGTGGGAGGGAGGAAACATTCAGTACTTC